These 5 T cell receptor beta chains were sequenced from one sample in a study of blood T cell repertoires in COVID-19. Clones were read by immunoSEQ multiplex PCR, and TCRdb kept only the in-frame ones, dropping some. The sample shows 80,000 or so clones, about four fifths of them seen only once. The sequencing input was peripheral blood. These receptors were obtained from a man in his fifties or sixties with acute or convalescent COVID-19.

The sample holds one count of this clone. The J gene is TRBJ2-5, the V gene TRBV7-2; possibly TRBD2 for D (5 bases). Trimming cost V 5 bases and J 1 base, with 14 bases left between them. CDR1 and CDR2 (germline): SGHTA, FQGNSA. The CDR3 length is 15 residues. The CDR3 sequence is CASSRGADRQETQYF. The CDR3 coding sequence is TGTGCCAGCAGCCGTGGAGCGGACCGCCAAGAGACCCAGTACTTC.

V is TRBV7-6 and J is TRBJ1-6, with D hard to call. Trimming removed 5 bases at V and 9 bases at J, with 17 bases between. Germline V gives CDR1 SGHVS, CDR2 FNYEAQ. The CDR3 is 15 amino acids. The CDR3 DNA reads as TGTGCCAGCAGCCCGAGGGAAGGACGGATTTCACCCCTCCACTTT. Translation gives CASSPREGRISPLHF.

The gene calls are TRBV20-1 and TRBJ2-7, with 7 bases aligning to TRBD1. Germline CDR1 DFQATT, CDR2 SNEGSKA (reference sequence). The CDR3 totals 14 residues. V lost 3 bases to trimming and J lost 2 bases; unmatched junction nucleotides: 7. The chain's CDR3 is CSASRQGTPYEQYF. The CDR3 region has the DNA TGCAGTGCTAGTAGACAGGGAACGCCCTACGAGCAGTACTTC.

The chain is built from TRBV27 and TRBJ2-5; D possibly corresponds to TRBD2 (6 bases). The germline V gene has CDR1 MNHEY and CDR2 SMNVEV (reference sequence). CDR3 size: 14 residues. The ends were cut back, 3 bases at V and 3 bases at J, with 11 bases in the middle. The CDR3 here is CASSFRRAEETQYF. The CDR3 DNA reads as TGTGCCAGCAGTTTTCGGAGGGCGGAAGAGACCCAGTACTTC.

V and J are TRBV10-3 and TRBJ1-6, with D maybe TRBD1 (6 bases). Looked up from germline, CDR1 is ENHRY and CDR2 is SYGVKD. Trimming stripped 10 bases from V and 7 bases from J, with 11 bases between. The CDR3 runs 12 residues. Here the CDR3 reads CATQGLNSPLHF. Written as DNA, the CDR3 is TGTGCCACACAGGGCCTAAATTCACCCCTCCACTTT.